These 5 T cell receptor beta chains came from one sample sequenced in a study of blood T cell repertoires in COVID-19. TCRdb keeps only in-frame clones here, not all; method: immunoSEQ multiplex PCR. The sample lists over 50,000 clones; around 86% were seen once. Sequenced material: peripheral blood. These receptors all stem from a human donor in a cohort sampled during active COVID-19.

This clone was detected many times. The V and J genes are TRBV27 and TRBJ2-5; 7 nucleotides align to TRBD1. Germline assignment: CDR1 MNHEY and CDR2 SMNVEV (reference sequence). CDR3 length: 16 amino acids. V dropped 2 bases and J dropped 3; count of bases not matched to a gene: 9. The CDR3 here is CASSLLRRGLEETQYF. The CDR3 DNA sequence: TGTGCCAGCAGTTTACTCCGAAGGGGGCTGGAAGAGACCCAGTACTTC.

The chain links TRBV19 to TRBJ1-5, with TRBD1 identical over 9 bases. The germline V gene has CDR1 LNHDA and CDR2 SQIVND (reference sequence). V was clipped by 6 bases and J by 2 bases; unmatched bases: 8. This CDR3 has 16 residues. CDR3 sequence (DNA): TGTGCCAGTAGCCGCGGGGGACAGGGCGGCAATCAGCCCCAGCATTTT. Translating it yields CASSRGGQGGNQPQHF.

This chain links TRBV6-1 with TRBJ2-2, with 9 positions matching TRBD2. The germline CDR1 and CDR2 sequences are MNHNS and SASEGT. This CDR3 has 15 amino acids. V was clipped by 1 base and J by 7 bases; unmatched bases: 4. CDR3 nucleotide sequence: TGTGCCAGCAGTGAAGTTGCGGGAGGGGGCGGGGAGCTGTTTTTT. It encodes CASSEVAGGGGELFF.

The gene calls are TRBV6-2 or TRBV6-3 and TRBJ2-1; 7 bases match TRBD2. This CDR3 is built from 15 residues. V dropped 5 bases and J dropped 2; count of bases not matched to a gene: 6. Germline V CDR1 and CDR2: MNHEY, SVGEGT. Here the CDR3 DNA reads TGTGCCAGCAGTAGTTCTAGCGGACCCTACAATGAGCAGTTCTTC. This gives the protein CASSSSSGPYNEQFF.

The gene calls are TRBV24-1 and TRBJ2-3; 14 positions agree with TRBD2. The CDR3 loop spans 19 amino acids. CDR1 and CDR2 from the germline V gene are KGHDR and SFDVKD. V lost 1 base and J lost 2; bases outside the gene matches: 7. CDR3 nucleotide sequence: TGTGCCACCAGTGATTTCCAGGGACTAGCGGGAGAGGACACAGATACGCAGTATTTT. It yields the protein CATSDFQGLAGEDTDTQYF.